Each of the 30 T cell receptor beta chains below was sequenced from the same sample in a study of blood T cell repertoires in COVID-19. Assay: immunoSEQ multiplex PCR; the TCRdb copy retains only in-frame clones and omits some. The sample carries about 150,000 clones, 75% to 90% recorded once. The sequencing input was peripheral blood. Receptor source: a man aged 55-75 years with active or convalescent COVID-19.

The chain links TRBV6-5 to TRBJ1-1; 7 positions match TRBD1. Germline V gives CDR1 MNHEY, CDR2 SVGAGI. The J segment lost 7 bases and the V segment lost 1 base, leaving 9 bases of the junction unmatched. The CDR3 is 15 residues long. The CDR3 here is CASSYYRGPNHEAFF. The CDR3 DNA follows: TGTGCCAGCAGTTACTACAGGGGTCCTAACCATGAAGCTTTCTTT.

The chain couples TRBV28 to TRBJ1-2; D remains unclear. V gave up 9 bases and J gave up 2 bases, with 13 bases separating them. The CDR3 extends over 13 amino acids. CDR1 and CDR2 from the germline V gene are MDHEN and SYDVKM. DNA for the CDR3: TGTGCCAGTCAATCCACAGTAAACTATGGCTACACCTTC. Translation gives CASQSTVNYGYTF.

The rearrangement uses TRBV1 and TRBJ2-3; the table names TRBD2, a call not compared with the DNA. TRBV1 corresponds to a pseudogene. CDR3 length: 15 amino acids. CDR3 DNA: TGCACCAGCAGCATGCTGTGGACTAGCGCAGATACGCAGTATTTT. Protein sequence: CTSSMLWTSADTQYF.

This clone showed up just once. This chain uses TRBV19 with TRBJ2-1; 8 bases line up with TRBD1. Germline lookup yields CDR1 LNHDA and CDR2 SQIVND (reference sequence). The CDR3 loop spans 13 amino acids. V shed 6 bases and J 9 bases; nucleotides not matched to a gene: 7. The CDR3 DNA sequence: TGTGCCAGTAGAGGACAGGGTATACGTGAGCAGTTCTTC. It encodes CASRGQGIREQFF.

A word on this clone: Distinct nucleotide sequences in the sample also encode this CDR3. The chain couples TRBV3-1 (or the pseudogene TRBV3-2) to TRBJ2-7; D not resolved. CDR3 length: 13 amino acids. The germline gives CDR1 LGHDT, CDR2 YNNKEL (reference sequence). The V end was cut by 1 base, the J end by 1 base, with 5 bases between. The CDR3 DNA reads TGTGCCAGCAGCCAAGCTAGTTCCTACGAGCAGTACTTC. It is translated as CASSQASSYEQYF.

CDR3 bases: TGTGCCAGCAGCTCCGGGACAGGCTATTTCTATGGCTACACCTTC. Its protein product is CASSSGTGYFYGYTF. The chain carries TRBV5-6 and TRBJ1-2, with TRBD1 matching over 8 bases. The CDR3 has 15 residues. The V segment lost 3 bases and the J segment 4 bases; nucleotides outside the gene matches: 8. Germline V lookup: CDR1 SGHDT, CDR2 YYEEEE.

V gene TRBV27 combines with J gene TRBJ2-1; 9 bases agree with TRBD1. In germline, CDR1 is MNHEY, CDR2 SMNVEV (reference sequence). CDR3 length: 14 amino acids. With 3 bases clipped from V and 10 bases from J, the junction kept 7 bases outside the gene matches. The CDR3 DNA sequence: TGTGCCAGCAGTTTCCGGACAGGGGTTGTAGAGCAGTTCTTC. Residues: CASSFRTGVVEQFF.

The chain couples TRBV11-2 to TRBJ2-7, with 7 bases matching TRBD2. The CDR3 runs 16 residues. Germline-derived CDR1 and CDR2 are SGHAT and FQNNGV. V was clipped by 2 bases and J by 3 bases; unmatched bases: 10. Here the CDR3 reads CASSLIRNSGHYEQYF. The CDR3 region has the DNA TGTGCCAGCAGCTTAATTCGCAATAGCGGGCACTACGAGCAGTACTTC.

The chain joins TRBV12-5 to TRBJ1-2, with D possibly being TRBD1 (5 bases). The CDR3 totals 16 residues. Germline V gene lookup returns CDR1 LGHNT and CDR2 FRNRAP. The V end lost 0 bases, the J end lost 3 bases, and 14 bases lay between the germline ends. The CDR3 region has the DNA TGTGCTAGTGGTTTGGTACTAGGCAGGGAGGACTATGGCTACACCTTC. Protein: CASGLVLGREDYGYTF.

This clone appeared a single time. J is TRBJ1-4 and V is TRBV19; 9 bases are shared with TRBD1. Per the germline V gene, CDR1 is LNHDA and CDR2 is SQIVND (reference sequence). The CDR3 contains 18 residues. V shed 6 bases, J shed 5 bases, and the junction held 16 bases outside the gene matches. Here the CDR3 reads CASRRHLGTGKGNEKLFF. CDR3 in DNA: TGTGCCAGTAGGCGACACCTCGGGACAGGGAAGGGAAATGAAAAACTGTTTTTT.

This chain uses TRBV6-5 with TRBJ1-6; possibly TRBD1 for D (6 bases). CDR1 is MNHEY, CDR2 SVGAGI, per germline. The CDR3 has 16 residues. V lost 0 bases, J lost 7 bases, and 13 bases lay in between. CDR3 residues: CASSYSRGARNSPLHF. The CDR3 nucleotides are TGTGCCAGCAGTTACTCCCGGGGGGCGCGAAATTCACCCCTCCACTTT.

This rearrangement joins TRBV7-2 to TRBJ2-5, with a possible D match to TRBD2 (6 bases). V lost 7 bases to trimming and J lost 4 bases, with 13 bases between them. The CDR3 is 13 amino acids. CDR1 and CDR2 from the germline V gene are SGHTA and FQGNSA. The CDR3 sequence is CASTLGGTETQYF. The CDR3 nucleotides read TGTGCCAGCACCTTGGGCGGGACAGAGACCCAGTACTTC.

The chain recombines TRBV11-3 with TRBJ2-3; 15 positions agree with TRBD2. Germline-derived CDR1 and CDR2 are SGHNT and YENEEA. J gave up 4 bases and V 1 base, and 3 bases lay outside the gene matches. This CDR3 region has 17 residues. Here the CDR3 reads CASSLGGLAGGPDTQYF. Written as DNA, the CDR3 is TGTGCCAGCAGCTTAGGGGGACTAGCGGGAGGACCAGATACGCAGTATTTT.

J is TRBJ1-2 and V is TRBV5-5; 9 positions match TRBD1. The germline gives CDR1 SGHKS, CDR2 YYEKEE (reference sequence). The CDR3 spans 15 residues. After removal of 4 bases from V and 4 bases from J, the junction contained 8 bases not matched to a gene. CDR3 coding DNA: TGTGCCAGCAGCCCCCGGACAGGGGCGGGCTATGGCTACACCTTC. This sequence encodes CASSPRTGAGYGYTF.

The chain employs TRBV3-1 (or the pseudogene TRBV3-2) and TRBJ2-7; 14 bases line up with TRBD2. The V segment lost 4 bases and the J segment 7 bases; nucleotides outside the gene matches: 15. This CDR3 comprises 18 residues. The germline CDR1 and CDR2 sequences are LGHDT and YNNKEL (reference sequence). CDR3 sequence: CASSRRSARLAGGWEQYF. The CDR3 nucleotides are TGTGCCAGCAGCCGACGTTCTGCCAGACTAGCGGGAGGGTGGGAGCAGTACTTC.

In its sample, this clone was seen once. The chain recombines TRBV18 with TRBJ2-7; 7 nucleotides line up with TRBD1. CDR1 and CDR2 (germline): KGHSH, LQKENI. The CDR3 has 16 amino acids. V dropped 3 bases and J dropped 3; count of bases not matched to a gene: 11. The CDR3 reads CASSPPYGDRVYEQYF. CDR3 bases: TGTGCCAGCTCACCCCCTTACGGGGACAGAGTCTACGAGCAGTACTTC.

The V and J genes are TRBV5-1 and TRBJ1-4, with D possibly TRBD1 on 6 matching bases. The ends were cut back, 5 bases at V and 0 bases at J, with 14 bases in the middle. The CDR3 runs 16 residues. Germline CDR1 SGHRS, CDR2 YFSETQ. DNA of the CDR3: TGCGCCAGCAGACGACAGGAAGCTTCAACTAATGAAAAACTGTTTTTT. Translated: CASRRQEASTNEKLFF. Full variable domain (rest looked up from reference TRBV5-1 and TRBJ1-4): KAGVTQTPRYLIKTRGQQVTLSCSPISGHRSVSWYQQTPGQGLQFLFEYFSETQRNKGNFPGRFSGRQFSNSRSEMNVSTLELGDSALYLCASRRQEASTNEKLFFGSGTQLSVL.

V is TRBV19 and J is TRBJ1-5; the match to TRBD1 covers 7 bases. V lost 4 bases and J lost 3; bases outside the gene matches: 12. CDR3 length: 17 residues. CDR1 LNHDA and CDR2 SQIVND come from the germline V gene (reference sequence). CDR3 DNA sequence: TGTGCCAGTAGTAGGCCCTCGGGGACAGTATCCAATCAGCCCCAGCATTTT. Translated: CASSRPSGTVSNQPQHF.

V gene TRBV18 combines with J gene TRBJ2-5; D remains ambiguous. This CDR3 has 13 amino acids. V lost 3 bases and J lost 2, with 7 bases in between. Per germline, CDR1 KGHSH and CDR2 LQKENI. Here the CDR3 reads CASSPTAQETQYF. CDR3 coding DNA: TGTGCCAGCTCACCCACAGCTCAAGAGACCCAGTACTTC.

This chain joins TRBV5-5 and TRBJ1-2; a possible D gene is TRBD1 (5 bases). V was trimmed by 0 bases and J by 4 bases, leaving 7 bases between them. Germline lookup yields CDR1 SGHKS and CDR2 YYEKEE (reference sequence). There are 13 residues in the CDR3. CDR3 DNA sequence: TGTGCCAGCAGCTTGGGTGGGGCCTATGGCTACACCTTC. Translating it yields CASSLGGAYGYTF.

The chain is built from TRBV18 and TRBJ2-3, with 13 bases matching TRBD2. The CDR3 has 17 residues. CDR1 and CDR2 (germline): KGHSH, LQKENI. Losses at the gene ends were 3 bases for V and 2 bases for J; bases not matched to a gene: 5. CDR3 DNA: TGTGCCAGCTCACCCAGACTAGCGGGAGGAGACACAGATACGCAGTATTTT. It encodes CASSPRLAGGDTDTQYF.

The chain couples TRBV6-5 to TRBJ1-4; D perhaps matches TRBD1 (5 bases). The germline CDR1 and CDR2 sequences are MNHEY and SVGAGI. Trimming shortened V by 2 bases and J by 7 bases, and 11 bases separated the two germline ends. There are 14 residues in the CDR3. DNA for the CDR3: TGTGCCAGCAGTTACCGGCTCAGGGCTGAAAAACTGTTTTTT. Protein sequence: CASSYRLRAEKLFF.

The CDR3 nucleotides are TGTGCCAGCAGCTATACAGGGGGCGAACGTAGCGATACGCAGTATTTT. Residues: CASSYTGGERSDTQYF. The V call is TRBV11-3, the J call TRBJ2-3, with TRBD1 matching over 9 bases. Per germline, CDR1 SGHNT and CDR2 YENEEA. The CDR3 loop spans 16 amino acids. V shed 4 bases, J shed 6 bases, and the junction held 11 bases outside the gene matches. The variable domain in full, completed from reference TRBV11-3 and TRBJ2-3, reads EAGVVQSPRYKIIEKKQPVAFWCNPISGHNTLYWYLQNLGQGPELLIRYENEEAVDDSQLPKDRFSAERLKGVDSTLKIQPAELGDSAVYLCASSYTGGERSDTQYFGPGTRLTVL.

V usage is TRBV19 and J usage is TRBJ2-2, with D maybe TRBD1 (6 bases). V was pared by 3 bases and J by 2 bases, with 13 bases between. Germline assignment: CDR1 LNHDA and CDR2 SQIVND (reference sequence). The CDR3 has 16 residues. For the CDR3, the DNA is TGTGCCAGTAGTATCAGGGCCAGGGGAAACACCGGGGAGCTGTTTTTT. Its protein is CASSIRARGNTGELFF. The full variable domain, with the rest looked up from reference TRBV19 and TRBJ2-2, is DGGITQSPKYLFRKEGQNVTLSCEQNLNHDAMYWYRQDPGQGLRLIYYSQIVNDFQKGDIAEGYSVSREKKESFPLTVTSAQKNPTAFYLCASSIRARGNTGELFFGEGSRLTVL.

This chain's CDR3 is CASSKRSRDRNYLQETQYF. CDR3 DNA sequence: TGTGCCAGCAGCAAAAGAAGCCGGGACAGAAATTACCTCCAAGAGACCCAGTACTTC. The chain uses TRBV28 and TRBJ2-5; the match to TRBD1 covers 7 bases. V gave up 6 bases and J gave up 1 base; unmatched junction bases: 20. The germline CDR1 and CDR2 sequences are MDHEN and SYDVKM. The CDR3 has 19 residues.

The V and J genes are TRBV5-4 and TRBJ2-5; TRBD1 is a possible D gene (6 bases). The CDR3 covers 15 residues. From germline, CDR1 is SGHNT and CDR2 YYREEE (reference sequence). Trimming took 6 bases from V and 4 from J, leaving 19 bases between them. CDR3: CASTISTGIGETQYF. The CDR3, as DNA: TGTGCCAGCACCATATCAACAGGGATTGGAGAGACCCAGTACTTC.

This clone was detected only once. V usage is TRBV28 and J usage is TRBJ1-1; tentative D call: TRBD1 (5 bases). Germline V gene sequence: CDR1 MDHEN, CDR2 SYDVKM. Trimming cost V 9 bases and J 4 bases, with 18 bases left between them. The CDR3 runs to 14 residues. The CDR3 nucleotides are TGTGCCAGTCTTCAGGGTTTGGGGCGCACTGAAGCTTTCTTT. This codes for CASLQGLGRTEAFF.

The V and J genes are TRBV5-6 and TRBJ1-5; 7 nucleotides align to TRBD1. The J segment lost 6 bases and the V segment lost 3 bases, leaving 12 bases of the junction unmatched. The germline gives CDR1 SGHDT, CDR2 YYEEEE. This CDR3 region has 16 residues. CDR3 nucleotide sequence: TGTGCCAGCAGCTCGAGACAGGGTCGCGAGGGTCAGCCCCAGCATTTT. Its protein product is CASSSRQGREGQPQHF. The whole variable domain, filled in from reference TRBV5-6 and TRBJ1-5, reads DAGVTQSPTHLIKTRGQQVTLRCSPKSGHDTVSWYQQALGQGPQFIFQYYEEEERQRGNFPDRFSGHQFPNYSSELNVNALLLGDSALYLCASSSRQGREGQPQHFGDGTRLSIL.

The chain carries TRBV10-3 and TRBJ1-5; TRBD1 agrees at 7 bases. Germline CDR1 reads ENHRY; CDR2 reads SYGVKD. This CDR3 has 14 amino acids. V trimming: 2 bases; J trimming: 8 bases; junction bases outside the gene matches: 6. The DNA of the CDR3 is TGTGCCATCAGTGAGAGACAGGGTTTGGAGCCCCAGCATTTT. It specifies CAISERQGLEPQHF.

CDR3 bases: TGTGCCAGCAGTTTGGCTAGGAGGAGTAATGAAAAACTGTTTTTT. Translation: CASSLARRSNEKLFF. This chain links TRBV28 with TRBJ1-4, with D unresolved. V was shortened by 3 bases and J by 4 bases, with 12 bases between the two germline ends. Per the germline V gene, CDR1 is MDHEN and CDR2 is SYDVKM. CDR3 size: 15 residues.